This TCR beta chain was sequenced for a study of shared clonotypes between healthy human individuals. The CDR3 sequence is 15 residues long. V shed 3 bases, J shed 1 base, and the junction held 3 bases outside the gene matches. Looked up from germline, CDR1 is SGDLS and CDR2 is YYNGEE. Libraries were prepared by immunoSEQ multiplex PCR; TCRdb keeps only in-frame clonotypes and omits some of them. Of 2 million to 3 million clones in the sample, roughly 93% are singletons; the top ten hold 0.36%. This TCR derives from a man aged 18-30 years in good health. Some clones in this sample may be carry-over from other donors' samples. The sample comprised naive CD4+ T cells from PBMCs. Subset: CD45RA+ positively selected. The chain combines TRBV9 with TRBJ2-3, with TRBD1 matching 9 bases. CDR3 in DNA: TGTGCCAGCAGCGCCACAGGGGGCGGCACAGATACGCAGTATTTT. It yields the protein CASSATGGGTDTQYF.